This T cell receptor (beta chain) was sequenced during a study of control samples from healthy donors and cancer patients (dated by TCRdb to about 2020). The table lists this clone with a count of one. Its recognized antigen is unknown. No much larger clone exists at a distance of one base, and base qualities are not known. The receptor library was made with the immunoSEQ multiplex PCR assay. TCRdb obtained this table from immuneACCESS and retained in-frame rearrangements with V and J assigned. These tables miss some clones; where compared with another copy, unresolved V genes account for less than half of the shortfall, and the remainder is unexplained. The sample records about 55,000 clones, approximately 95% of which are singletons. Around 0.99% of the sample is taken by the ten largest. The CDR3 contains 15 residues, cysteine and phenylalanine counted. Just the 45-base CDR3 DNA is kept, in frame starting at base 1. CDR1 and CDR2, per the germline V gene (reference sequence), are LNHDA and SQIVND. V loses 5 bases at its end and J loses 3 bases; junction bases beyond the gene matches: 5.

Source material: blood. The rearrangement combines TRBV19 with TRBJ1-5, with 9 middle bases fitting TRBD1. The sequence was obtained from a woman under 30 in good health. The CDR3 is CASSVGTGFNQPQHF. The nucleotide sequence reads as follows: TGTGCCAGTAGTGTCGGGACAGGGTTCAATCAGCCCCAGCATTTT.